These 31 T cell receptor beta chains were all obtained from the same sample, sequenced in a study of PD-1 blockade in classical Hodgkin lymphoma. Relapse was seen in all patients after autologous stem cell transplantation, and brentuximab vedotin exposure was variable. The authors purified CD4+ T cells from thawed PBMCs by magnetic negative selection. TCRdb's table, derived via immunoSEQ multiplex PCR, lists solely in-frame clones and lacks some. Of about 12,000 clones listed, 70% to 85% are singletons. This sample comprised CD4+ T cells from blood, obtained at baseline. Receptor source: a human donor with classical Hodgkin lymphoma.

This clone was seen a single time. The chain joins TRBV10-3 to TRBJ2-1; either TRBD1 or TRBD2 may supply D (6 bases each). This CDR3 has 13 residues. Germline V gene sequence: CDR1 ENHRY, CDR2 SYGVKD. V gave up 6 bases and J gave up 3 bases, with 9 bases separating them. For the CDR3, the DNA is TGTGCCATCAGCGGGGGCCTCTACAATGAGCAGTTCTTC. It translates to CAISGGLYNEQFF.

This chain uses TRBV7-2 with TRBJ2-3; 11 bases map to TRBD2. The V gene end was trimmed by 1 base and the J gene end by 3 bases; junction bases not matched to a gene: 6. The germline V gene has CDR1 SGHTA and CDR2 FQGNSA. This CDR3 spans 17 amino acids. CDR3 bases: TGTGCCAGCAGCTTAGTGGCTAGCGGGGGGCCAACAGATACGCAGTATTTT. Translating it yields CASSLVASGGPTDTQYF.

This clone was counted only a few times. The gene calls are TRBV27 and TRBJ1-6; 8 bases fit TRBD1. The length of the CDR3 is 17 residues. J lost 5 bases, V lost 6 bases, and 12 bases had no gene match. The germline CDR1 and CDR2 sequences are MNHEY and SMNVEV (reference sequence). For the CDR3, the DNA is TGTGCCAGCAGGTCACAACCTGGGACAGGCCATAATTCACCCCTCCACTTT. Protein product: CASRSQPGTGHNSPLHF.

The chain uses TRBV7-2 and TRBJ1-5; D is unclear. Trimming took off 2 bases at V and 5 bases at J, with 10 bases between the two ends. Germline V lookup: CDR1 SGHTA, CDR2 FQGNSA. The CDR3 spans 14 residues. CDR3 coding DNA: TGTGCCAGCAGCTTAATCCCTGAACATCAGCCCCAGCATTTT. It yields the protein CASSLIPEHQPQHF.

Here the CDR3 reads CASSYSTSGGSYEQYF. DNA for the CDR3: TGTGCCAGCAGTTACTCGACTAGCGGTGGATCCTACGAGCAGTACTTC. The gene calls are TRBV6-5 and TRBJ2-7, with 9 bases aligning to TRBD2. In germline, CDR1 is MNHEY, CDR2 SVGAGI. V lost 0 bases and J lost 1; bases outside the gene matches: 4. There are 16 residues in the CDR3.

Remarks on this clone: One junction end disagrees with the germline gene, perhaps due to a read error. This chain joins TRBV7-7 and TRBJ2-5; D remains ambiguous. Judging by the DNA end, TRBJ2-7 fits better; the J call may be wrong. Germline V gene data show CDR1 as SSHAT and CDR2 as FNYEAQ (reference sequence). The CDR3 is made up of 15 amino acids. CDR3 sequence reads: CASSLGWAPLYEQYF. In DNA form, the CDR3 reads TGTGCTAGCAGCCTCGGGTGGGCCCCCCTCTACGAGCAGTACTTC.

This chain links TRBV18 with TRBJ2-2; 11 bases are shared with TRBD2. Germline CDR1 reads KGHSH; CDR2 reads LQKENI. J gave up 0 bases and V 0 bases, and 6 bases lay outside the gene matches. The CDR3 loop spans 19 amino acids. The CDR3 DNA follows: TGTGCCAGCTCACCACCGAAACTAGCGGGGGCGACGAACACCGGGGAGCTGTTTTTT. Protein sequence: CASSPPKLAGATNTGELFF.

The rearrangement links TRBV11-1 to TRBJ2-2, with 7 bases matching TRBD2. CDR1 is SGHAT, CDR2 FQDESV, per germline (reference sequence). The CDR3 covers 15 residues. With 5 bases clipped from V and 4 bases from J, the junction kept 7 bases outside the gene matches. CDR3 region: CASSMPGLFTGELFF. The CDR3 DNA reads as TGTGCCAGCAGCATGCCGGGACTATTCACCGGGGAGCTGTTTTTT.

The genes are TRBV28 and TRBJ2-7; 8 nucleotides line up with TRBD2. Losses at the gene ends were 3 bases for V and 2 bases for J; bases not matched to a gene: 6. The CDR3 extends over 15 amino acids. Germline CDR1 reads MDHEN; CDR2 reads SYDVKM. CDR3 bases: TGTGCCAGCAGTTTTGAGACGGGGGGGCCCTACGAGCAGTACTTC. It is translated as CASSFETGGPYEQYF.

The rearrangement links TRBV10-3 to TRBJ2-2; the D is unclear. Germline CDR1 ENHRY, CDR2 SYGVKD. Trimming pared 1 base from V and 3 bases from J, leaving 9 bases between. The CDR3 loop spans 15 amino acids. The CDR3, as DNA: TGTGCCATCAGTGAGTGGCAGCCGGACACCGGGGAGCTGTTTTTT. Translated: CAISEWQPDTGELFF.

V usage is TRBV6-5 and J usage is TRBJ1-6; D possibly corresponds to TRBD1 (5 bases). The V gene lost 8 bases and the J gene lost 3 bases, with 14 bases spanning the gap. Germline V CDR1 and CDR2: MNHEY, SVGAGI. There are 15 residues in the CDR3. As DNA, the CDR3 is TGTGCCAGCCGATTGGACATCTTCTATAATTCACCCCTCCACTTT. This encodes CASRLDIFYNSPLHF.

This rearrangement joins TRBV11-2 to TRBJ2-5; D may be TRBD1 (6 bases). V lost 3 bases to trimming and J lost 3 bases, with 14 bases between them. The germline V gene encodes CDR1 SGHAT and CDR2 FQNNGV. CDR3 length: 15 residues. CDR3 amino acids: CASSFNLDSKETQYF. The CDR3 region has the DNA TGTGCCAGCAGCTTTAACCTGGACAGTAAAGAGACCCAGTACTTC.

The J gene is TRBJ2-2, the V gene TRBV6-5; D might be TRBD1 (5 bases). V lost 6 bases and J 4 bases, leaving 15 bases between the germline ends. This CDR3 region has 15 residues. Germline V gene sequence: CDR1 MNHEY, CDR2 SVGAGI. CDR3 region: CASRPQGMVTGELFF. Written as DNA, the CDR3 is TGTGCCAGCAGGCCTCAGGGTATGGTCACCGGGGAGCTGTTTTTT.

The CDR3 protein is CAISERDSRNSPLHF. CDR3 DNA: TGTGCCATCAGTGAAAGGGACAGCCGTAATTCACCCCTCCACTTT. This chain joins TRBV10-3 and TRBJ1-6; 7 bases are shared with TRBD1. This CDR3 spans 15 amino acids. V was clipped by 3 bases and J by 6 bases; unmatched bases: 5. CDR1 ENHRY and CDR2 SYGVKD come from the germline V gene.

The chain uses TRBV7-2 and TRBJ1-1, with D possibly matching TRBD1 (5 bases). Germline-derived CDR1 and CDR2 are SGHTA and FQGNSA. The CDR3 is 15 amino acids. The V end lost 7 bases, the J end lost 1 base, and 16 bases lay between the germline ends. The CDR3 sequence: CASKRAGTANTEAFF. The CDR3 coding sequence is TGTGCCAGCAAGAGGGCCGGGACGGCGAACACTGAAGCTTTCTTT.

This clone has only a few counts. The chain links TRBV27 to TRBJ1-6, with 8 bases lining up with TRBD1. J gave up 7 bases and V 5 bases, and 7 bases lay outside the gene matches. This CDR3 comprises 15 residues. In germline, CDR1 is MNHEY, CDR2 SMNVEV (reference sequence). The CDR3 bases are TGTGCCAGCAGTCGAGGGCGACAGGGGAATTCACCCCTCCACTTT. Translation gives CASSRGRQGNSPLHF.

This clone was seen just once. The CDR3 protein is CASRRQGWAETQYF. The CDR3 DNA is TGTGCCAGCAGGCGACAGGGGTGGGCGGAGACCCAGTACTTC. The chain links TRBV27 to TRBJ2-5; 8 bases map to TRBD1. Germline V gene sequence: CDR1 MNHEY, CDR2 SMNVEV (reference sequence). V was clipped by 6 bases and J by 5 bases; unmatched bases: 8. The CDR3 covers 14 residues.

The chain links TRBV7-2 to TRBJ1-2, with 8 bases aligning to TRBD1. The CDR3 has 15 amino acids. Trimming at V came to 5 bases and at J to 5 bases, leaving 10 bases not matched to a gene. Germline CDR1 and CDR2: SGHTA and FQGNSA. The CDR3 spells CASSKQGGLLYGYTF. For the CDR3, the DNA is TGTGCCAGCAGCAAACAGGGGGGGCTCCTTTATGGCTACACCTTC. The whole variable domain, filled in from reference TRBV7-2 and TRBJ1-2, reads GAGVSQSPSNKVTEKGKDVELRCDPISGHTALYWYRQSLGQGLEFLIYFQGNSAPDKSGLPSDRFSAERTGGSVSTLTIQRTQQEDSAVYLCASSKQGGLLYGYTFGSGTRLTVV.

J is TRBJ2-5 and V is TRBV6-6; D remains unclear. CDR1 is MNHNY, CDR2 SVGAGI, per germline (reference sequence). This CDR3 contains 11 residues. Trimming shortened V by 8 bases and J by 7 bases, and 11 bases separated the two germline ends. The CDR3 region has the DNA TGTGCCAGCTGGTTCGGCGCGACCCAGTACTTC. Translation gives CASWFGATQYF.

This clone showed up just once. The rearrangement joins TRBV7-9 to TRBJ2-5; TRBD1 aligns across 7 bases. With V trimmed by 2 bases and J by 5 bases, 8 bases remained unmatched. The CDR3 runs 15 residues. Germline assignment: CDR1 SEHNR and CDR2 FQNEAQ (reference sequence). The CDR3 DNA follows: TGTGCCAGCAGCTTAATACAGGGGATCGGGGAGACCCAGTACTTC. It is translated as CASSLIQGIGETQYF.

V and J are TRBV5-1 and TRBJ2-7; maybe TRBD2 (6 bases). V was shortened by 4 bases and J by 2 bases, with 10 bases between the two germline ends. From germline, CDR1 is SGHRS and CDR2 YFSETQ. The CDR3 extends over 13 amino acids. The CDR3 protein is CASSPGGAYEQYF. CDR3 sequence (DNA): TGCGCCAGCAGCCCTGGAGGGGCCTACGAGCAGTACTTC.

In this sample, this clone turned up a few times. The V call is TRBV5-1, the J call TRBJ2-7, with D perhaps TRBD1 (6 bases). V was shortened by 3 bases and J by 2 bases, with 15 bases between the two germline ends. Germline values: CDR1 SGHRS, CDR2 YFSETQ. The CDR3 is made up of 15 amino acids. The CDR3 DNA follows: TGCGCCAGCAGCTCCGGTGGACAGAGTACCTACGAGCAGTACTTC. As protein: CASSSGGQSTYEQYF.

The chain joins TRBV12-5 to TRBJ1-2, with D hard to call. Trimming removed 1 base from V and 8 bases from J, with 14 bases in between. Germline values: CDR1 LGHNT, CDR2 FRNRAP. This CDR3 region has 14 residues. The CDR3 DNA follows: TGTGCTAGTGGTTTGGGCCCGGACGCTATCGGCTACACCTTC. It specifies CASGLGPDAIGYTF.

This chain uses TRBV15 with TRBJ2-5; 8 bases match TRBD2. This CDR3 spans 16 amino acids. From germline, CDR1 is LNHNV and CDR2 YYDKDF (reference sequence). The V segment lost 1 base and the J segment 2 bases; nucleotides outside the gene matches: 6. The CDR3 loop is CATSRGAGGGQETQYF. CDR3 coding DNA: TGTGCCACCAGCAGAGGCGCGGGGGGTGGGCAAGAGACCCAGTACTTC. The full variable domain, in which reference TRBV15 and TRBJ2-5 provide the parts outside the CDR3, is DAMVIQNPRYQVTQFGKPVTLSCSQTLNHNVMYWYQQKSSQAPKLLFHYYDKDFNNEADTPDNFQSRRPNTSFCFLDIRSPGLGDTAMYLCATSRGAGGGQETQYFGPGTRLLVL.

The chain employs TRBV5-5 and TRBJ1-4; D uncertain. The CDR3 has 13 residues. CDR1 is SGHKS and CDR2 is YYEKEE in the germline V gene (reference sequence). The V and J ends lost 1 base and 7 bases respectively, with 8 bases between them. CDR3 residues: CASSLILGEKLFF. In DNA, the CDR3 is TGTGCCAGCAGCTTGATACTAGGTGAAAAACTGTTTTTT.

This rearrangement joins TRBV29-1 to TRBJ1-1, with D tentatively TRBD1 (5 bases). This CDR3 has 13 residues. Trimming stripped 3 bases from V and 5 bases from J, with 13 bases between. Germline V gene sequence: CDR1 SQVTM, CDR2 ANQGSEA. The CDR3, as DNA: TGCAGCGTTGACGCGGGGGGAAGGACTGAAGCTTTCTTT. It translates to CSVDAGGRTEAFF.

This rearrangement joins TRBV10-2 to TRBJ2-2, with D possibly matching TRBD2 (6 bases). The V end lost 4 bases, the J end lost 6 bases, and 12 bases lay between the germline ends. The CDR3 is made up of 14 amino acids. The germline gives CDR1 WSHSY, CDR2 SAAADI. DNA for the CDR3: TGCGCCAGCAGTGTGGGCGGGACGGCCGGGGAGCTGTTTTTT. It is translated as CASSVGGTAGELFF.

The genes are TRBV2 and TRBJ1-4, with D tentatively TRBD1 (5 bases). CDR1 SNHLY and CDR2 FYNNEI come from the germline V gene. V was clipped by 7 bases and J by 5 bases, with 17 bases between them. The length of the CDR3 is 15 residues. The CDR3 nucleotides are TGTGCCAGCAAAAGTCGAGGCAGGGAGAATGAAAAACTGTTTTTT. Encoded protein: CASKSRGRENEKLFF. Complete variable domain (other parts from reference TRBV2 and TRBJ1-4): EPEVTQTPSHQVTQMGQEVILRCVPISNHLYFYWYRQILGQKVEFLVSFYNNEISEKSEIFDDQFSVERPDGSNFTLKIRSTKLEDSAMYFCASKSRGRENEKLFFGSGTQLSVL.

The chain joins TRBV19 to TRBJ2-2; TRBD2 matches at 9 bases. V lost 7 bases to trimming and J lost 0 bases; unmatched junction nucleotides: 12. There are 18 residues in the CDR3. Per germline, CDR1 LNHDA and CDR2 SQIVND (reference sequence). The CDR3 is CASKGFTRLAANTGELFF. The CDR3 region has the DNA TGTGCCAGTAAAGGGTTTACCCGACTAGCGGCGAACACCGGGGAGCTGTTTTTT.

This chain connects TRBV7-2 to TRBJ2-3; no firm D call. The CDR3 loop spans 15 amino acids. The V end lost 1 base, the J end lost 9 bases, and 17 bases lay between the germline ends. Looked up from germline, CDR1 is SGHTA and CDR2 is FQGNSA. The CDR3 loop reads CASSLDGLGVGTQYF. Written as DNA, the CDR3 is TGTGCCAGCAGCTTAGATGGGCTTGGGGTAGGGACGCAGTATTTT.

The chain joins TRBV19 to TRBJ2-2; 10 bases line up with TRBD1. Germline-derived CDR1 and CDR2 are LNHDA and SQIVND (reference sequence). The CDR3 has 15 residues. Germline trimming cut 6 bases from V and 3 bases from J; bases unmatched to any gene: 4. CDR3 in DNA: TGTGCCAGTAGATCCGGGACAGGGGACACCGGGGAGCTGTTTTTT. Residues: CASRSGTGDTGELFF.